This T cell receptor beta chain was recorded in a study of T cell responses to AZD1222 COVID-19 vaccine. General study points: Reportedly, nearly half the spike-specific TCRs target unmutated variant regions. Regions 160-218 and 743-854 held dominance among vaccine-associated CD4 TCRs, which spanned spike. The sample set comprised mostly white British donors with more females, and clonal diversity was possibly underestimated.

Details on this clone: Its antigen is unknown.

Germline CDR1 reads KGHDR; CDR2 reads SFDVKD. The V gene end was trimmed by 3 bases and the J gene end by 2 bases; junction bases not matched to a gene: 2. This CDR3 is 15 amino acids long. Measured with immunoSEQ multiplex PCR; TCRdb has only the in-frame clones, and not every one. The sample lists approximately 100,000 clones; 80% to 90% were seen once. The clonotype originates from an adult in good health. The chain employs TRBV24-1 and TRBJ2-5, with 10 bases matching TRBD2. Here the sequenced sample was peripheral blood, taken on day 0 of AZD1222 vaccination. The CDR3: CATSDMGLAQETQYF. CDR3 bases: TGTGCCACCAGTGATATGGGACTAGCGCAAGAGACCCAGTACTTC.